The clone carrying this T cell receptor beta chain was recorded once. The data derive from a study of blood T cell repertoires in COVID-19. V was clipped by 5 bases and J by 4 bases, with 6 bases between them. CDR3 length equals 12 residues. CDR1 and CDR2 (germline): KGHDR, SFDVKD. Per the original methods: Researchers report that nucleated cell counts were estimated from reference gene primer amplification. Profiling relied on immunoSEQ multiplex PCR, and the TCRdb table lists in-frame clones only, not all of them. That table is the source of V, J and clone size, and D and trimming were worked out from the DNA. This repertoire shows around 400,000 clones, about 88% found once; its top ten account for approximately 1.5%. Researchers sorted participants into cohorts using their self-reported clinical history.

The chain recombines TRBV24-1 with TRBJ2-3; no reliable D call. The sequence derives from a woman between 18 and 29 years old who had been exposed to COVID-19. Specimen: PBMCs or T cells enriched from blood (not recorded which). The CDR3, as DNA: TGTGCCACCAGTGTCTTTGCAGATACGCAGTATTTT. Translation: CATSVFADTQYF.